The present TCR beta chain was sequenced within a study of CD8 T cells in Susac syndrome. A quantity of about 0.5 to 1 ug RNA underwent reverse transcription using random hexamers. Each CDR3 protein is one row after TCRdb ran MiXCR on the immunoSEQ multiplex PCR reads. The sample consists of 130,000 or so distinct CDR3 sequences, about 94% of them appearing once. Between the trimmed V and J ends, which lost 2 bases and 7 bases, there was a span of 9 bases. The CDR3 covers 12 residues. Germline V gene lookup returns CDR1 MNHEY and CDR2 SVGAGI. The authors sequenced TCR beta from blood CD8+ and CD4+ T cells. Recently defined diagnostic criteria classed the Susac syndrome patients as definite or probable. Both CD4+ and CD8+ T cells were negatively isolated, and TEMRA cells underwent FACS enrichment.

The specimen sequenced was CD8+ T cells from PBMCs. The receptor's source is a human donor with Susac syndrome. The chain carries TRBV6-5 and TRBJ2-7; tentative D call: TRBD2 (6 bases). This CDR3 reads CASSYRAGEQYF. The CDR3 DNA reads TGTGCCAGCAGTTACCGTGCGGGGGAGCAGTACTTC.